This TCR beta chain was captured by sequencing in a study of T cells after yellow fever vaccination. About the research overall: SMART-Seq v4 Ultra Low Input handled preparation of low-cell-number fractions.

A single record per CDR3 protein comes from TCRdb applying MiXCR to the 5' RACE reads. There are roughly 260,000 distinct CDR3 sequences in the sample; 10% to 15% occur only once, and 0.5% to 0.6% lies in the top ten. The table lists this clonotype with a few counts. Trimming cost V 1 base and J 8 bases; bases outside gene matches: 6. CDR1 and CDR2 from the germline V gene are SGHRS and YFSETQ. The CDR3 sequence is 15 residues long. The chain has TRBV5-1 and TRBJ2-1; 10 bases are a match to TRBD2. The sequence derives from a man aged 25-40 years who received the YFV17D yellow fever vaccine. The specimen was CD4+ T cells sorted from PBMCs, collected 45 days after the yellow fever booster vaccination. The CDR3 DNA reads TGCGCCAGCAGCTTGCGGGCTAGCGGGAGTTATGAGCAGTTCTTC. It yields the protein CASSLRASGSYEQFF.